This TCR beta chain was sequenced for a study of blood T cells in healthy people across ages. Study-wide results and caveats: Whereas aged donors had fewer naive CD4+ cells, long-lived donors had more of them and higher diversity.

Worth noting for this clonotype: Its antigen is as yet unknown.

Per germline, CDR1 LGHNA and CDR2 YSLEER. The germline V and J ends were trimmed by 1 base and 4 bases, with 19 bases remaining between them. This CDR3 is 17 amino acids long. Alongside a J-beta primer mix, a sample-barcoded 5' primer served in a second PCR lasting about 7 to 12 cycles. Each cDNA was tagged by a template-switch adaptor containing 12 random nucleotides. TCRdb fed the 5' RACE reads into MiXCR, producing one record per CDR3 protein. Of 1.5 million to 2 million distinct CDR3 sequences listed, approximately 50% are singletons. Isolating PBMCs gave at least 6 million of these cells per sample. The authors extracted at least 5.5 micrograms of total RNA per sample.

The sequence was obtained from a woman aged 40-49 years in good health. Sequenced material: blood. The chain is built from TRBV4-3 and TRBJ2-5; TRBD2 is a possible D gene (5 bases). The CDR3 coding sequence is TGCGCCAGCAGCCAAGGGGCAGGAGGAAGATCTCCAGAGACCCAGTACTTC. Amino acid sequence: CASSQGAGGRSPETQYF.